The T cell receptor beta chain described here comes from a study of metastatic and nonmetastatic thyroid tumors (dated by TCRdb to between 2020 and 2021). Regarding the complete study: The researchers compared repertoires between peripheral blood samples and tumor or nodule tissue samples from patients with malignant or benign thyroid disease. Broader findings and caveats from the paper: In both blood and tumor samples, TCR beta diversity was reported to be significantly higher in malignant tumors than in benign nodules.

From the cysteine up to the phenylalanine, the CDR3 has a length of 17 residues. The kept DNA is CDR3 alone, 51 bases in frame from the first base. Looking up the germline V gene (reference sequence) yields CDR1 DFQATT and CDR2 SNEGSKA. Compared with germline, V lacks 3 bases and J lacks 3 bases; bases without a gene match: 15. The library was produced with PCR. Sequencing was performed on an Illumina HiSeq 4000. High-throughput sequencing was used to profile the CDR3 region of the TCR beta-chain in every patient. From the authors' description of their analysis: Drawing on CDR3 differences between clinicopathological groups, the researchers built a classifier meant to tell apart patients with distant-metastatic papillary thyroid cancer. Repertoire diversity was assessed with the Shannon index, and tumor-blood repertoire similarity with the Morisita-Horn index. Through fastp at Q25 and MiXCR, TCRdb rebuilt clones from the public reads, retaining in-frame beta chains. The V and J calls were not made by the authors but by TCRdb's processing. In this sample the table shows some 19,000 clones, roughly 25% of which occur a single time. Roughly 10% of the sample is in the top ten clones.

About this clone itself: It lacks a known antigen. Base qualities are not recorded, but no much larger clone differs from it by a single base.

No patient had received any treatment before thyroid surgery. The study retrospectively analysed patient clinical samples collected from 2012 to 2018 using T-cell receptor beta sequencing. The sequence came from a female donor with papillary thyroid cancer or a benign thyroid nodule (not recorded which). Some clones in this sample may be carry-over from other donors' samples. The sequencing sample was made of tumor tissue. This receptor chain uses TRBV20-1 and TRBJ2-7, with TRBD2 identical over 9 junction bases. The DNA sequence reads TGCAGTGCTAGCTGGATAGGCGGGAGGGCGGGGTACTACGAGCAGTACTTC. Translated, this is CSASWIGGRAGYYEQYF.